The entry below gives a single TCR beta chain sequence along with its context. These data belong to a study of blood T cell repertoires in COVID-19. Study-level background: Acute and convalescent COVID-19 specimens originated in the United States, Italy and Spain. In each case, the material was cDNA or gDNA derived from T cells, B-cell-depleted T cells, or PBMCs.

The germline CDR1 and CDR2 sequences are SQVTM and ANQGSEA. The CDR3 contains 12 residues. The V and J ends lost 1 base and 11 bases respectively, with 14 bases between them. Methods used by the authors: Amplification from reference gene primers served as the basis for estimated nucleated cell counts. Method: immunoSEQ multiplex PCR; TCRdb's copy keeps in-frame clones and lacks some. The V and J calls and clone size are taken from that table; D and trimming were inferred from the DNA. Among around 250,000 clones listed, roughly nine tenths were seen once. The chain links TRBV29-1 to TRBJ1-1; TRBD1 might be the D (5 bases). The material sequenced was peripheral blood. The receptor comes from a man younger than 35 with active or convalescent COVID-19. The CDR3 loop reads CSVEVIAGDAFF. CDR3 bases: TGCAGCGTTGAAGTAATAGCGGGGGACGCTTTCTTT.